This T cell receptor (beta chain) was obtained from a study of blood T cell repertoires in COVID-19. About the research overall: Specimens from acute and convalescent COVID-19 originated in the United States, Italy and Spain. The analysed material was cDNA or gDNA that came from T cells, B-cell-depleted T cells, or PBMCs.

One Seattle source followed patients from active infection through their disease course. As originally analysed: Counts of nucleated cells, estimated from reference gene primer amplification, were obtained. TCRdb's copy holds only in-frame clones and misses some; the assay was immunoSEQ multiplex PCR. V and J calls and clone size follow that table, whereas D and trimming were derived from the DNA. The sample holds 220,000 or so clones, about 85% seen once. This CDR3 comprises 13 residues. V was shortened by 5 bases and J by 5 bases, with 10 bases between the two germline ends. Germline V gene lookup returns CDR1 MNHEY and CDR2 SVGAGI.

This TCR was sampled from a woman aged 50 to 60 with COVID-19, enrolled during active disease. The sequencing sample was made of peripheral blood. The chain has TRBV6-5 and TRBJ1-3; D ambiguous. The CDR3 region has the DNA TGTGCCAGCAGTCCCTCCCTAAGAAACACCATATATTTT. Its protein is CASSPSLRNTIYF.